One and the same sample provided the 5 T cell receptor beta chains below, sequenced in a study of blood T cells in healthy people across ages. Through a sample-barcoded 5' primer and a J-beta primer mix, a second PCR was run for about 7 to 12 cycles. In TCRdb, the 5' RACE reads were re-called with MiXCR into one record per CDR3 protein. Among 950,000 to 1,200,000 distinct CDR3 sequences, 30% to 40% were seen once, and the ten largest hold under 15%. What was sequenced was blood. Source of these receptors: a man aged 18 to 29 in good health.

The table lists this clonotype with many counts. The chain uses TRBV29-1 and TRBJ2-1; 7 bases align to TRBD1. The V gene's germline CDR1 is SQVTM and CDR2 ANQGSEA. This CDR3 contains 13 residues. With V trimmed by 3 bases and J by 6 bases, 5 bases remained unmatched. CDR3 loop: CSVDQSGGNEQFF. The DNA for the CDR3 is TGCAGCGTTGATCAGTCAGGGGGCAATGAGCAGTTCTTC.

This clonotype was recorded a few times. The J gene is TRBJ2-7, the V gene TRBV7-9; no clear D. Trimming left V 10 bases short and J 1 base short, with 14 bases between. This CDR3 is 13 amino acids long. The germline gives CDR1 SEHNR, CDR2 FQNEAQ (reference sequence). The CDR3 loop is CATNGGKSYEQYF. The CDR3 nucleotides are TGTGCCACCAACGGTGGCAAATCCTACGAGCAGTACTTC.

A remark on this clonotype: This sequence may be a read error, since a much larger clone differs from it by one base. The rearrangement links TRBV12-3 or TRBV12-4 to TRBJ2-6; D gene uncertain. The CDR3 covers 17 residues. CDR3 loop: CAGSLSSFSSGANVLTF. In nucleotides, the CDR3 is TGTGCCGGCAGTTTATCTAGTTTTAGCTCTGGGGCCAACGTCCTGACTTTC.

The rearrangement links TRBV12-5 to TRBJ2-3; no clear D gene. Per germline, CDR1 LGHNT and CDR2 FRNRAP. The V gene lost 3 bases and the J gene lost 6 bases, with 28 bases spanning the gap. CDR3 length equals 19 residues. For the CDR3, the DNA is TGTGCTAGTGGTTTTGGCGATAAAGGTGTGGAATTGAGTGGGGATACGCAGTATTTT. Its translation is CASGFGDKGVELSGDTQYF.

The chain couples TRBV9 to TRBJ2-3; TRBD2 might be the D (5 bases). Looked up from germline, CDR1 is SGDLS and CDR2 is YYNGEE. V lost 4 bases to trimming and J lost 3 bases, with 15 bases between them. The CDR3 is 15 amino acids. DNA for the CDR3: TGTGCCAGCAGCCCGGACTTAGCGAGGACAGATACGCAGTATTTT. It encodes CASSPDLARTDTQYF.